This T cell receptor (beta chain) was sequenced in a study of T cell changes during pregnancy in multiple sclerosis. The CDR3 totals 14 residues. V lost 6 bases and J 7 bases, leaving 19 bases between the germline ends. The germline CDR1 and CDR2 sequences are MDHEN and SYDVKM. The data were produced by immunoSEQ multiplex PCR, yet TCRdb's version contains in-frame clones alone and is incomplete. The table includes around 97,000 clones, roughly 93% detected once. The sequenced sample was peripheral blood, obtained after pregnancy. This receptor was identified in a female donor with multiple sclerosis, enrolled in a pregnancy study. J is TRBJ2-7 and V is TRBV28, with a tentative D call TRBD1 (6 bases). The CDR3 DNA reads TGTGCCAGCAGACGACAGGCTACTGTGGGGGAGCAGTACTTC. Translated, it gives CASRRQATVGEQYF.